This T cell receptor beta chain was sequenced during a study of response to subunit inactivated influenza vaccine. Notes on the study in general: It was the authors' suggestion that each seasonal influenza vaccination recruits few new T cells.

In regard to this clonotype: The antigen is undetermined.

One entry per CDR3 protein results from TCRdb running MiXCR on the RT-PCR reads. The sample carries about 780,000 distinct CDR3 sequences, approximately 17% recorded once. The V end lost 5 bases, the J end lost 5 bases, and 12 bases lay between the germline ends. The CDR3 totals 14 residues. The germline V gene encodes CDR1 PRHDT and CDR2 FYEKMQ (reference sequence). This clonotype originated in a man aged 45 to 65 who received an inactivated influenza vaccine. V is TRBV13 and J is TRBJ2-2; tentatively, D is TRBD1 (6 bases). Specimen: PBMCs from blood, collected more than 4 days after vaccination. In DNA form, the CDR3 reads TGTGCCAGCAGCCCCGGACAGCCTACCGGGGAGCTGTTTTTT. It specifies CASSPGQPTGELFF.